The 22 T cell receptor beta chains reported below all come from one sample, sequenced in a study of T cells in Graves' hyperthyroidism and ophthalmopathy. Regions amplified from RNA transcripts were the TCR beta CDR3 regions. With the HTBI primer set, the TCR CDR3 went through a first round of RT-PCR. From the multiplex PCR reads, TCRdb called clonotypes with MiXCR, one entry per CDR3 protein. This repertoire shows 640,000 or so distinct CDR3 sequences, 11% to 15% found once; its top ten account for over 6%. The sequenced sample was blood. The receptors were gathered from a woman between 18 and 30 years old with Graves' ophthalmopathy.

The table lists this clonotype with many counts. This chain connects TRBV6-1 to TRBJ1-1; tentatively, D is TRBD1 (6 bases). Per germline, CDR1 MNHNS and CDR2 SASEGT. The CDR3 spans 15 residues. V gave up 5 bases and J gave up 4 bases, with 17 bases separating them. CDR3 protein: CASSSQGGVGTEAFF. CDR3 DNA sequence: TGTGCCAGCAGTTCACAGGGCGGGGTTGGCACTGAAGCTTTCTTT.

This clonotype has ten or more counts. The V call is TRBV20-1, the J call TRBJ2-1; possibly TRBD2 for D (6 bases). Germline V CDR1 and CDR2: DFQATT, SNEGSKA (reference sequence). The CDR3 has 13 amino acids. Trimming cost V 3 bases and J 9 bases, with 15 bases left between them. CDR3 loop: CSASIGGFSEQFF. The CDR3 nucleotides read TGCAGTGCTAGTATTGGGGGGTTTAGTGAGCAGTTCTTC.

The rearrangement links TRBV5-1 to TRBJ1-2, with 9 bases aligning to TRBD1. Trimming removed 5 bases from V and 4 bases from J; junction bases left unmatched: 3. The CDR3 contains 13 residues. CDR1 is SGHRS and CDR2 is YFSETQ in the germline V gene. The CDR3, as DNA: TGCGCCAGCAGTCGGACAGGGGTCTATGGCTACACCTTC. It codes for CASSRTGVYGYTF.

This clonotype was counted a few times. The V and J genes are TRBV6-1 and TRBJ1-6; 7 bases agree with TRBD1. With V trimmed by 5 bases and J by 4 bases, 11 bases remained unmatched. Germline CDR1 reads MNHNS; CDR2 reads SASEGT. The CDR3 is 17 residues long. In DNA form, the CDR3 reads TGTGCCAGCAGTCTTCTGGGACAGCCGAAATATAATTCACCCCTCCACTTT. Residues: CASSLLGQPKYNSPLHF.

This clonotype occurred many times. The rearrangement uses TRBV5-1 and TRBJ2-7; no firm D call. V lost 5 bases to trimming and J lost 1 base, with 13 bases between them. The CDR3 is 14 residues long. Germline CDR1 is SGHRS and CDR2 is YFSETQ. CDR3 DNA sequence: TGCGCCAGCAGTGAGGACCAGACTTCCTACGAGCAGTACTTC. This encodes CASSEDQTSYEQYF. Full variable domain (outside the CDR3, taken from reference TRBV5-1 and TRBJ2-7): KAGVTQTPRYLIKTRGQQVTLSCSPISGHRSVSWYQQTPGQGLQFLFEYFSETQRNKGNFPGRFSGRQFSNSRSEMNVSTLELGDSALYLCASSEDQTSYEQYFGPGTRLTVT.

This clonotype was counted many times. The rearrangement uses TRBV7-3 and TRBJ2-3; TRBD2 agrees at 9 bases. The junction had 4 bases not matched to a gene; V was cut back by 2 bases and J by 1 base. This CDR3 has 16 residues. Germline V gene lookup returns CDR1 SGHTA and CDR2 FQGTGA. CDR3 loop: CASSLSPSGGTDTQYF. CDR3 bases: TGTGCCAGCAGCTTATCCCCTAGCGGGGGCACAGATACGCAGTATTTT.

CDR3 sequence reads: CASSYPTRPSGRARNEQFF. The CDR3 DNA reads as TGTGCCAGCAGTTACCCTACCCGGCCTAGCGGGAGGGCCAGAAATGAGCAGTTCTTC. The chain couples TRBV6-2 or TRBV6-3 to TRBJ2-1, with TRBD2 identical over 12 bases. The CDR3 is made up of 19 amino acids. The germline CDR1 and CDR2 sequences are MNHEY and SVGEGT. Trimming took 2 bases from V and 7 from J; bases not matched to a gene: 15.

This clonotype was seen at least ten times. V gene TRBV6-1 combines with J gene TRBJ1-1; TRBD1 might be the D (6 bases). CDR3 length: 16 amino acids. Germline lookup yields CDR1 MNHNS and CDR2 SASEGT. V was trimmed by 2 bases and J by 5 bases, leaving 18 bases between them. The CDR3 is CASSEPGQGWETEAFF. In DNA form, the CDR3 reads TGTGCCAGCAGTGAACCAGGCCAGGGGTGGGAGACTGAAGCTTTCTTT.

The chain employs TRBV7-2 and TRBJ2-1; 16 nucleotides line up with TRBD2. The germline V gene encodes CDR1 SGHTA and CDR2 FQGNSA. J was trimmed by 10 bases and V by 1 base; bases with no gene match: 10. This CDR3 is 18 amino acids long. The DNA of the CDR3 is TGTGCCAGCAGCTTAGGGGGACCCGGGACTAGCGGGAGGGCGGAGCAGTTCTTC. Protein sequence: CASSLGGPGTSGRAEQFF.

This clonotype was recorded many times. This sequence joins TRBV7-2 and TRBJ1-3; D gene uncertain. CDR1 is SGHTA and CDR2 is FQGNSA in the germline V gene. This CDR3 spans 15 amino acids. Trimming shortened V by 1 base and J by 0 bases, and 7 bases separated the two germline ends. The CDR3 loop is CASSLGVGSGNTIYF. Written as DNA, the CDR3 is TGTGCCAGCAGCTTAGGGGTCGGCTCTGGAAACACCATATATTTT. The full variable domain, completed using reference TRBV7-2 and TRBJ1-3, is GAGVSQSPSNKVTEKGKDVELRCDPISGHTALYWYRQSLGQGLEFLIYFQGNSAPDKSGLPSDRFSAERTGGSVSTLTIQRTQQEDSAVYLCASSLGVGSGNTIYFGEGSWLTVV.

Regarding this clonotype: A single base separates this from a much larger clone, so it may be a read error. The V gene is TRBV10-3, the J gene TRBJ2-7; maybe TRBD2 (7 bases). This CDR3 has 13 residues. V lost 11 bases and J lost 2, with 16 bases in between. Germline CDR1 is ENHRY and CDR2 is SYGVKD. The CDR3 region is CAWGAGAPYEQYF. CDR3 in DNA: TGTGCCTGGGGCGCGGGGGCCCCCTACGAGCAGTACTTC.

The rearrangement links TRBV4-2 to TRBJ1-1; tentative D call: TRBD1 (6 bases). Per germline, CDR1 LGHNA and CDR2 YNFKEQ. The CDR3 runs to 18 residues. Between the trimmed V and J ends, which lost 0 bases and 1 base, there was a span of 18 bases. CDR3 sequence reads: CASSQERIGTTKNTEAFF. The CDR3 DNA reads TGTGCCAGCAGCCAAGAAAGGATCGGGACAACGAAGAACACTGAAGCTTTCTTT.

There are many counts of this clonotype. The rearrangement joins TRBV7-8 to TRBJ2-7, with 7 bases fitting TRBD2. The CDR3 has 16 amino acids. The germline CDR1 and CDR2 sequences are SGHVS and FQNEAQ. V gave up 0 bases and J gave up 5 bases; unmatched junction bases: 10. CDR3 sequence (DNA): TGTGCCAGCAGCTTAGCGGGGGGGGGTGGCCTGGACGAGCAGTACTTC. Translation: CASSLAGGGGLDEQYF. The full variable domain, with the rest looked up from reference TRBV7-8 and TRBJ2-7, is GAGVSQSPRYKVAKRGQDVALRCDPISGHVSLFWYQQALGQGPEFLTYFQNEAQLDKSGLPSDRFFAERPEGSVSTLKIQRTQQEDSAVYLCASSLAGGGGLDEQYFGPGTRLTVT.

This clonotype was recorded at least ten times. The chain recombines TRBV3-1 with TRBJ2-3; 9 bases match TRBD1. The CDR3 has 15 amino acids. With 1 base clipped from V and 6 bases from J, the junction kept 5 bases outside the gene matches. CDR1 is LGHDT and CDR2 is YNNKEL in the germline V gene (reference sequence). The CDR3 nucleotides are TGTGCCAGCAGCCAAGTGACAGGGGGTGGGGATACGCAGTATTTT. This codes for CASSQVTGGGDTQYF.

The chain's CDR3 is CASSSGQGLYSNQPQHF. In nucleotides, the CDR3 is TGTGCCAGCAGCTCGGGACAGGGCCTATATAGCAATCAGCCCCAGCATTTT. J is TRBJ1-5 and V is TRBV7-6; 9 bases agree with TRBD1. The CDR3 is 17 amino acids. In germline, CDR1 is SGHVS, CDR2 FNYEAQ. Trimming cost V 4 bases and J 0 bases; bases outside gene matches: 7.

As concerns this clonotype: This may be a read error: a much more frequent sequence differs by one nucleotide. This sequence joins TRBV27 and TRBJ1-4; D perhaps matches TRBD1 (5 bases). Germline lookup yields CDR1 MNHEY and CDR2 SMNVEV (reference sequence). The CDR3 is 15 amino acids. The CDR3 nucleotides read TGTGCCAGCAGTTTTAGTGTCGGGGCTAATGAAAAACTGGTTTTT. Translation: CASSFSVGANEKLVF.

The gene calls are TRBV7-9 and TRBJ2-3, with a tentative D call TRBD2 (6 bases). Germline assignment: CDR1 SEHNR and CDR2 FQNEAQ (reference sequence). V was clipped by 1 base and J by 0 bases, with 11 bases between them. CDR3 size: 16 residues. The CDR3 loop reads CASSLVGLTSTDTQYF. The CDR3 DNA reads as TGTGCCAGCAGCTTAGTGGGACTGACTAGCACAGATACGCAGTATTTT.

A few counts support this clonotype. CDR3: CAIRQEAYEQYF. CDR3 bases: TGTGCCATCAGACAGGAAGCCTACGAGCAGTACTTC. This chain links TRBV10-3 with TRBJ2-7; D is perhaps TRBD1 (5 bases). The CDR3 has 12 residues. Germline loops: CDR1 ENHRY, CDR2 SYGVKD. V was pared by 6 bases and J by 2 bases, with 8 bases between.

The chain has TRBV7-2 and TRBJ2-1; 8 bases are shared with TRBD2. The length of the CDR3 is 15 residues. The V segment lost 1 base and the J segment 9 bases; nucleotides outside the gene matches: 8. From germline, CDR1 is SGHTA and CDR2 FQGNSA. CDR3 DNA: TGTGCCAGCAGCTTAGTGGGTAGCGGGATAGGTGAGCAGTTCTTC. This encodes CASSLVGSGIGEQFF. The whole variable domain, remainder taken from reference TRBV7-2 and TRBJ2-1, is GAGVSQSPSNKVTEKGKDVELRCDPISGHTALYWYRQSLGQGLEFLIYFQGNSAPDKSGLPSDRFSAERTGGSVSTLTIQRTQQEDSAVYLCASSLVGSGIGEQFFGPGTRLTVL.

The table lists this clonotype with many counts. The CDR3, as DNA: TGCGCCAGCAGCCCTGGGACTAGCGGGAGGGCGTCAGATACGCAGTATTTT. Protein sequence: CASSPGTSGRASDTQYF. The chain joins TRBV5-1 to TRBJ2-3, with 16 positions matching TRBD2. V lost 4 bases to trimming and J lost 4 bases; unmatched junction nucleotides: 6. Germline loops: CDR1 SGHRS, CDR2 YFSETQ. This CDR3 has 17 amino acids.

This clonotype has just a few counts. The chain has TRBV9 and TRBJ1-2; TRBD1 agrees at 9 bases. There are 15 residues in the CDR3. Germline V gives CDR1 SGDLS, CDR2 YYNGEE. Trimming at V came to 4 bases and at J to 10 bases, leaving 14 bases not matched to a gene. The CDR3 loop is CASSSRRTGAGVYTF. Here the CDR3 DNA reads TGTGCCAGCAGCTCACGTAGGACAGGGGCAGGTGTCTACACCTTC.

This chain uses TRBV10-3 with TRBJ2-3; D unresolved. Germline CDR1 ENHRY, CDR2 SYGVKD. The CDR3 has 13 residues. Trimming stripped 6 bases from V and 0 bases from J, with 7 bases between. CDR3 region: CAIRGTSTDTQYF. CDR3 DNA sequence: TGTGCCATCAGGGGCACTAGCACAGATACGCAGTATTTT.